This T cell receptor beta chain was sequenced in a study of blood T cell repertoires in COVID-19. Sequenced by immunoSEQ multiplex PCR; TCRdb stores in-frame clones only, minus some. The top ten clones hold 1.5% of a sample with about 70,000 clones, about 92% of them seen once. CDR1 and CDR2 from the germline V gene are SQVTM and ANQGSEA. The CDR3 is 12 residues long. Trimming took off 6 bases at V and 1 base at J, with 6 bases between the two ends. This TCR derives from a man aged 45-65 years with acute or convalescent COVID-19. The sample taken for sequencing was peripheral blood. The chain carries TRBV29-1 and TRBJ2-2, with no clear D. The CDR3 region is CSVEQNTGELFF. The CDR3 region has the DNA TGCAGCGTAGAACAGAACACCGGGGAGCTGTTTTTT.